This passage covers 20 T cell receptor beta chains from one sample sequenced in a study of T cell responses to AZD1222 COVID-19 vaccine. The method was immunoSEQ multiplex PCR; TCRdb's version includes in-frame clones alone and lacks a portion of them. The repertoire includes around 130,000 clones, about 90% of them detected once, and 5% to 6.5% sits in the top ten. The material sequenced was peripheral blood, taken on day 0 of AZD1222 vaccination. These receptors came from an adult in good health.

J is TRBJ1-1 and V is TRBV30; no clear D gene. Between the trimmed V and J ends, which lost 2 bases and 7 bases, there was a span of 8 bases. Germline V gene data show CDR1 as GTSNPN and CDR2 as SVGIG (reference sequence). The length of the CDR3 is 11 residues. The CDR3 DNA reads as TGTGCCTGGAGTAGGGAAATTGAAGCTTTCTTT. This sequence encodes CAWSREIEAFF.

The chain has TRBV7-3 and TRBJ1-1; D remains ambiguous. Germline CDR1 and CDR2: SGHTA and FQGTGA. CDR3 length equals 15 residues. Trimming shortened V by 5 bases and J by 6 bases, and 19 bases separated the two germline ends. CDR3 protein: CASSPQAGVGPEAFF. CDR3 DNA sequence: TGTGCCAGCAGCCCCCAGGCTGGGGTAGGTCCTGAAGCTTTCTTT.

The gene calls are TRBV5-6 and TRBJ1-6; D not certain. The CDR3 spans 15 residues. Trimming took 4 bases from V and 0 from J, leaving 8 bases between them. Germline V CDR1 and CDR2: SGHDT, YYEEEE. In DNA, the CDR3 is TGTGCCAGCAGCGCTGGTAGCTCCTATAATTCACCCCTCCACTTT. Its translation: CASSAGSSYNSPLHF. The full variable domain, its missing parts supplied by reference TRBV5-6 and TRBJ1-6, is DAGVTQSPTHLIKTRGQQVTLRCSPKSGHDTVSWYQQALGQGPQFIFQYYEEEERQRGNFPDRFSGHQFPNYSSELNVNALLLGDSALYLCASSAGSSYNSPLHFGNGTRLTVT.

This clone was detected only once. The chain couples TRBV13 to TRBJ2-2; D gene ambiguous. Germline CDR1 is PRHDT and CDR2 is FYEKMQ (reference sequence). CDR3 size: 12 residues. Trimming stripped 0 bases from V and 11 bases from J, with 7 bases between. In DNA, the CDR3 is TGTGCCAGCAGCTTAGGGTCCGTAGAGCTGTTTTTT. Protein: CASSLGSVELFF.

This sequence joins TRBV30 and TRBJ2-3; TRBD1 agrees at 7 bases. The CDR3 is made up of 13 amino acids. Germline loops: CDR1 GTSNPN, CDR2 SVGIG (reference sequence). The CDR3 here is CAWGRGTSDTQYF. In DNA form, the CDR3 reads TGTGCTTGGGGCAGGGGGACATCAGATACGCAGTATTTT.

The CDR3 sequence: CASGAGAGEKTNEKLFF. CDR3 bases: TGTGCCAGCGGAGCCGGGGCAGGGGAAAAGACTAATGAAAAACTGTTTTTT. The rearrangement joins TRBV6-4 to TRBJ1-4, with D perhaps matching TRBD1 (6 bases). The CDR3 has 17 amino acids. Between the trimmed V and J ends, which lost 8 bases and 2 bases, there was a span of 21 bases. Germline-derived CDR1 and CDR2 are MRHNA and SNTAGT.

J is TRBJ2-1 and V is TRBV7-9; tentatively, D is TRBD1 or TRBD2 (5 bases each). Trimming removed 0 bases from V and 7 bases from J, with 16 bases in between. This CDR3 spans 16 amino acids. Germline V gene data show CDR1 as SEHNR and CDR2 as FQNEAQ (reference sequence). As DNA, the CDR3 is TGTGCCAGCAGCTTAGCTCCCCGGGACCTTTCGAATGAGCAGTTCTTC. Translated, it gives CASSLAPRDLSNEQFF.

The chain employs TRBV27 and TRBJ1-2; D call uncertain. The CDR3 extends over 13 amino acids. Deletions cut 4 bases from V and 3 bases from J, with 9 bases between. Germline CDR1 MNHEY, CDR2 SMNVEV (reference sequence). The CDR3: CASSSRHDYGYTF. The CDR3 nucleotides are TGTGCCAGCAGTTCTCGACACGACTATGGCTACACCTTC.

The CDR3 reads CASSFRGGIQYF. The CDR3 DNA is TGTGCCAGCAGTTTCCGGGGGGGCATTCAGTACTTC. The J gene is TRBJ2-4, the V gene TRBV28, with 8 bases identical to TRBD2. The ends lost 3 bases at V and 9 bases at J; junction bases unmatched: 1. Germline CDR1 and CDR2: MDHEN and SYDVKM. This CDR3 spans 12 amino acids. The full variable domain, its missing parts supplied by reference TRBV28 and TRBJ2-4, is DVKVTQSSRYLVKRTGEKVFLECVQDMDHENMFWYRQDPGLGLRLIYFSYDVKMKEKGDIPEGYSVSREKKERFSLILESASTNQTSMYLCASSFRGGIQYFGAGTRLSVL.

This clone appeared once. The gene calls are TRBV11-2 and TRBJ1-3; unclear D gene. V gave up 1 base and J gave up 2 bases, with 9 bases separating them. CDR3 size: 15 residues. Germline lookup yields CDR1 SGHAT and CDR2 FQNNGV. This CDR3 is CASSLGGLAGNTIYF. DNA of the CDR3: TGTGCCAGCAGCTTAGGAGGGTTGGCTGGAAACACCATATATTTT.

V usage is TRBV6-2 or TRBV6-3 and J usage is TRBJ1-1; tentative D call: TRBD1 (5 bases). Germline CDR1 MNHEY, CDR2 SVGEGT. This CDR3 comprises 14 residues. V lost 6 bases and J 5 bases, leaving 16 bases between the germline ends. This chain's CDR3 is CASSRDGFRTEAFF. In DNA form, the CDR3 reads TGTGCCAGCAGCCGGGACGGGTTTAGGACTGAAGCTTTCTTT.

For this clone: Other DNA sequences from this sample encode an identical CDR3 as well. This chain connects TRBV30 to TRBJ2-1, with D perhaps matching TRBD2 (5 bases). The V gene lost 0 bases and the J gene lost 7 bases, with 7 bases spanning the gap. CDR1 GTSNPN and CDR2 SVGIG come from the germline V gene (reference sequence). This CDR3 contains 12 residues. The DNA for the CDR3 is TGTGCCTGGAGTGTACGAGGGAATGAGCAGTTCTTC. It yields the protein CAWSVRGNEQFF.

In nucleotides, the CDR3 is TGTGCCAGCAGTCTCCGGAGGGGGAGAGCCACCGGGGAGCTGTTTTTT. This gives the protein CASSLRRGRATGELFF. J is TRBJ2-2 and V is TRBV27; D possibly uses TRBD1 or TRBD2 (6 bases each). The germline V gene encodes CDR1 MNHEY and CDR2 SMNVEV (reference sequence). The CDR3 sequence is 16 residues long. Trimming took 5 bases from V and 4 from J, leaving 17 bases between them.

The V call is TRBV2, the J call TRBJ2-5; TRBD1 agrees at 8 bases. V was pared by 3 bases and J by 1 base, with 10 bases of the junction left unmatched. From germline, CDR1 is SNHLY and CDR2 FYNNEI. This CDR3 region has 17 residues. The CDR3 reads CASSEGQELGGQETQYF. As DNA, the CDR3 is TGTGCCAGCAGTGAGGGACAGGAGCTAGGGGGCCAAGAGACCCAGTACTTC.

The chain recombines TRBV5-4 with TRBJ2-7; no reliable D call. CDR1 SGHNT and CDR2 YYREEE come from the germline V gene (reference sequence). V was shortened by 0 bases and J by 5 bases, with 15 bases between the two germline ends. The CDR3 runs 15 residues. The CDR3 DNA sequence: TGTGCCAGCAGCTTGGGACCTACTATAGTCAACGAGCAGTACTTC. Translated, it gives CASSLGPTIVNEQYF. Drawing the rest from reference TRBV5-4 and TRBJ2-7, the complete variable domain is ETGVTQSPTHLIKTRGQQVTLRCSSQSGHNTVSWYQQALGQGPQFIFQYYREEENGRGNFPPRFSGLQFPNYSSELNVNALELDDSALYLCASSLGPTIVNEQYFGPGTRLTVT.

CDR3 sequence reads: CASSPQNLGGLAGNTIYF. The DNA for the CDR3 is TGTGCCAGCTCACCACAAAACCTAGGGGGCCTCGCTGGAAACACCATATATTTT. This chain joins TRBV18 and TRBJ1-3; 7 bases align to TRBD1. Germline-derived CDR1 and CDR2 are KGHSH and LQKENI. This CDR3 region has 18 residues. V lost 1 base and J lost 2; bases outside the gene matches: 11.

This clone was observed a single time. The gene calls are TRBV30 and TRBJ2-2; 7 bases agree with TRBD1. Germline-derived CDR1 and CDR2 are GTSNPN and SVGIG (reference sequence). This CDR3 has 15 residues. V trimming: 2 bases; J trimming: 5 bases; junction bases outside the gene matches: 8. CDR3 nucleotide sequence: TGTGCCTGGAGTTACGGGACAGCTATTACCGGGGAGCTGTTTTTT. As protein: CAWSYGTAITGELFF. Combining the CDR3 with reference TRBV30 and TRBJ2-2 gives the whole variable domain SQTIHQWPATLVQPVGSPLSLECTVEGTSNPNLYWYRQAAGRGLQLLFYSVGIGQISSEVPQNLSASRPQDRQFILSSKKLLLSDSGFYLCAWSYGTAITGELFFGEGSRLTVL.

This clone was seen only once. This chain links TRBV12-5 with TRBJ2-1; TRBD1 is a possible D gene (5 bases). Trimming cost V 5 bases and J 0 bases, with 14 bases left between them. The CDR3 is 16 residues long. CDR1 is LGHNT and CDR2 is FRNRAP in the germline V gene. DNA for the CDR3: TGTGCTAGTGGTACCCCGACAGAGAGCTCCTACAATGAGCAGTTCTTC. It is translated as CASGTPTESSYNEQFF. Complete variable domain (other parts from reference TRBV12-5 and TRBJ2-1): DARVTQTPRHKVTEMGQEVTMRCQPILGHNTVFWYRQTMMQGLELLAYFRNRAPLDDSGMPKDRFSAEMPDATLATLKIQPSEPRDSAVYFCASGTPTESSYNEQFFGPGTRLTVL.

In this sample, this clone turned up a few times. Other DNA sequences in the sample encode the same CDR3. The chain combines TRBV5-1 with TRBJ1-2, with 7 nucleotides matching TRBD1. Unmatched junction bases numbered 5, after V lost 4 bases and J lost 2 bases. The CDR3 loop spans 14 amino acids. The germline V gene has CDR1 SGHRS and CDR2 YFSETQ. CDR3 nucleotide sequence: TGCGCCAGCAGCCCCGGACAGGCCAACTATGGCTACACCTTC. This codes for CASSPGQANYGYTF. The full variable domain, rest sourced from reference TRBV5-1 and TRBJ1-2, is KAGVTQTPRYLIKTRGQQVTLSCSPISGHRSVSWYQQTPGQGLQFLFEYFSETQRNKGNFPGRFSGRQFSNSRSEMNVSTLELGDSALYLCASSPGQANYGYTFGSGTRLTVV.

CDR3 nucleotides: TGTGCCAGCAGCCAAGCAGGGGCGGGAGAAAAACTGTTTTTT. This codes for CASSQAGAGEKLFF. The chain combines TRBV3-1 (or the pseudogene TRBV3-2) with TRBJ1-4, with a tentative D call TRBD1 (6 bases). Per germline, CDR1 LGHDT and CDR2 YNNKEL (reference sequence). Trimming cost V 1 base and J 8 bases, with 11 bases left between them. This CDR3 region has 14 residues.